Listed here are 7 T cell receptor beta chains from one sample, sequenced in a study of cytomegalovirus exposure and HLA in healthy donors (dated by TCRdb to 2016 to 2017). Library construction relied on the immunoSEQ multiplex PCR assay. TCRdb's version of the immuneACCESS table is confined to in-frame rearrangements and falls short of the full clone set. An unresolved V gene accounts for under half of the shortfall where checked; the remainder is of unknown origin. The sample yields about 60,000 clones; around 95% were counted once. The ten largest make up roughly 6.6% of the sample. Sequences were obtained from PBMCs. The receptor source for this set is a woman under 30 in good health and CMV-seropositive.

This rearrangement joins TRBV11-3 to TRBJ1-1; D not resolved. The CDR3 spans 15 residues. Germline V lookup: CDR1 SGHNT, CDR2 YENEEA. Trimming pared 8 bases from V and 0 bases from J, leaving 16 bases between. The CDR3 reads CASAPGGGLNTEAFF. The CDR3 DNA sequence: TGTGCCAGCGCCCCGGGAGGAGGGCTGAACACTGAAGCTTTCTTT.

The gene calls are TRBV5-6 and TRBJ2-7, with a tentative D call TRBD2 (6 bases). Trimming removed 0 bases from V and 2 bases from J, with 12 bases in between. Germline-derived CDR1 and CDR2 are SGHDT and YYEEEE. The CDR3 runs 15 residues. Written as DNA, the CDR3 is TGTGCCAGCAGCTTGGGCGGGGCCCTAGCCTACGAGCAGTACTTC. Translating it yields CASSLGGALAYEQYF.

The gene calls are TRBV4-1 and TRBJ1-4, with 9 bases identical to TRBD1. CDR3 length: 15 amino acids. V was pared by 3 bases and J by 5 bases, with 4 bases of the junction left unmatched. Germline V gene data show CDR1 as MGHRA and CDR2 as YSYEKL. CDR3 in DNA: TGCGCCAGCAGCCAGGACAGGGGAGTAAATGAAAAACTGTTTTTT. It translates to CASSQDRGVNEKLFF.

This chain joins TRBV7-9 and TRBJ1-4; possibly TRBD1 for D (6 bases). The germline CDR1 and CDR2 sequences are SEHNR and FQNEAQ (reference sequence). This CDR3 spans 16 amino acids. V lost 1 base to trimming and J lost 2 bases, with 11 bases between them. The CDR3 reads CASSLVLTGTNEKLFF. The CDR3 nucleotides are TGTGCCAGCAGCTTAGTTTTGACAGGCACTAATGAAAAACTGTTTTTT.

The chain uses TRBV7-9 and TRBJ1-5; D gene uncertain. Looked up from germline, CDR1 is SEHNR and CDR2 is FQNEAQ (reference sequence). The ends were cut back, 3 bases at V and 2 bases at J, with 2 bases in the middle. This CDR3 is 12 amino acids long. The CDR3 bases are TGTGCCAGCAGCTTCGGCAATCAGCCCCAGCATTTT. Its translation is CASSFGNQPQHF.

This chain joins TRBV7-2 and TRBJ1-6, with no clear D. V lost 1 base and J lost 9, with 10 bases in between. In germline, CDR1 is SGHTA, CDR2 FQGNSA. The CDR3 has 14 amino acids. DNA for the CDR3: TGTGCCAGCAGCTTAGGGGTGGCGGGTTCACCCCTCCACTTT. This gives the protein CASSLGVAGSPLHF.

There are a few counts of this clone. The V call is TRBV4-1, the J call TRBJ2-7, with 7 bases aligning to TRBD2. The CDR3 runs to 15 residues. J gave up 3 bases and V 1 base, and 6 bases lay outside the gene matches. The germline CDR1 and CDR2 sequences are MGHRA and YSYEKL. This CDR3 is CASSQVGGSIYEQYF. The CDR3 region has the DNA TGCGCCAGCAGCCAAGTAGGCGGGAGCATCTACGAGCAGTACTTC.